The rows below give T cell receptor beta chains drawn from one sample of a study of spatial heterogeneity in lung cancer. Each CDR3 protein is one row after TCRdb ran MiXCR on the 5' RACE reads. The sample carries roughly 72,000 distinct CDR3 sequences, around 8.9% recorded once. Here the sequenced sample was PBMCs, taken at follow-up. The receptors derive from a female donor with early-stage non-small cell lung cancer. CDR3s include the opening cysteine and the closing phenylalanine or tryptophan. A D gene is named only where the DNA matches it firmly. The size of a clone is reported for some rows only, either as once, few or many, or as a class for expanded clones.

TRBJ2-5,.,few,TRBV27,CASSLYLGMETQYF,TGTGCCAGCAGTTTATATTTGGGGATGGAGACCCAGTACTTC
TRBJ1-5,.,many,TRBV5-1,CASSLEGGNQPQHF,TGCGCCAGCAGCTTGGAAGGGGGCAATCAGCCCCAGCATTTT
TRBJ1-2,.,many,TRBV28,CASSFHGYTF,TGTGCCAGCAGTTTCCATGGCTACACCTTC
TRBJ2-7,.,.,TRBV20-1,CSASGSPPGLPYEQYF,TGCAGTGCTAGCGGCTCTCCACCGGGACTGCCCTACGAGCAGTACTTC
TRBJ2-4,.,many,TRBV30,CAWRGAFKNIQYF,TGTGCCTGGAGGGGGGCTTTCAAAAACATTCAGTACTTC
TRBJ2-7,.,.,TRBV5-1,CASSLYDTAYEQYF,TGCGCCAGCAGCTTGTACGACACTGCCTACGAGCAGTACTTC
TRBJ2-5,TRBD1,few,TRBV5-1,CASSLIRPGGGETQYF,TGCGCCAGCAGCTTGATCCGGCCAGGGGGTGGAGAGACCCAGTACTTC
TRBJ2-5,.,.,TRBV5-6,CASSRQMQETQYF,TGTGCCAGCAGCCGACAAATGCAAGAGACCCAGTACTTC
TRBJ2-1,.,many,TRBV29-1,CSAARVNEQFF,TGCAGCGCCGCCCGAGTCAATGAGCAGTTCTTC
TRBJ2-2,.,few,TRBV6-2/TRBV6-3,CASSYVGSGELFF,TGTGCCAGCAGTTACGTCGGGAGCGGGGAGCTGTTTTTT
TRBJ2-5,.,many,TRBV5-4,CASSLVLGDPETQYF,TGTGCCAGCAGCTTGGTCCTCGGGGACCCGGAGACCCAGTACTTC
TRBJ2-1,TRBD2,many,TRBV6-2/TRBV6-3,CASNPGSGSNEQFF,TGTGCCAGCAACCCAGGGAGCGGGAGTAATGAGCAGTTCTTC
TRBJ2-1,.,few,TRBV24-1,CATSPPQVDNEQFF,TGTGCCACCAGTCCACCACAGGTGGACAATGAGCAGTTCTTC
TRBJ1-1,.,many,TRBV5-1,CASSPWTASFEAFF,TGCGCCAGCAGCCCCTGGACAGCATCGTTTGAAGCTTTCTTT
TRBJ1-2,.,many,TRBV7-9,CASTVRGDIGYTF,TGTGCCAGCACCGTGCGGGGAGACATTGGCTACACCTTC
TRBJ2-1,.,many,TRBV19,CASSIRGSYNEQFF,TGTGCCAGTAGTATACGGGGCTCCTACAATGAGCAGTTCTTC
TRBJ2-1,TRBD1,few,TRBV5-1,CASSLRKTGGSYNEQFF,TGCGCCAGCAGCTTGCGGAAAACAGGGGGCTCCTACAATGAGCAGTTCTTC
TRBJ2-3,TRBD2,.,TRBV20-1,CSAREAGGPLYSTDTQYF,TGCAGTGCTAGAGAAGCGGGAGGGCCCCTCTATAGCACAGATACGCAGTATTTT
TRBJ2-1,TRBD2,.,TRBV7-7,CASSLRTSGTDEQFF,TGTGCTAGCAGCTTAAGGACTAGCGGGACGGATGAGCAGTTCTTC
TRBJ2-5,.,few,TRBV29-1,CSVEDGLGLETQYF,TGCAGCGTTGAAGATGGTCTAGGGTTAGAGACCCAGTACTTC